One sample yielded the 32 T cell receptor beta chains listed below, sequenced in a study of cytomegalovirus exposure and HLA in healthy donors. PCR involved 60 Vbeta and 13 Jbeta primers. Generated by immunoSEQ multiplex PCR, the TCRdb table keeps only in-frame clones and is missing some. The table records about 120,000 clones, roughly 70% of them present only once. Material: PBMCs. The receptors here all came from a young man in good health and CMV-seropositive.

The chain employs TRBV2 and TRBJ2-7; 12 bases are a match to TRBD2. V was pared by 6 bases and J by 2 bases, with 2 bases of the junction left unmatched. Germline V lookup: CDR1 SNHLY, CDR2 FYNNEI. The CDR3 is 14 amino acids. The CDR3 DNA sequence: TGTGCCAGCAGCGGACTAGCGGGACCCTACGAGCAGTACTTC. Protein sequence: CASSGLAGPYEQYF.

CDR3 nucleotides: TGCGCCAGCAGCCCGACAAGATGGGGAGGGACCCACAATGAGCAGTTCTTC. Amino acid sequence: CASSPTRWGGTHNEQFF. The chain links TRBV5-1 to TRBJ2-1; 7 bases agree with TRBD2. Germline V CDR1 and CDR2: SGHRS, YFSETQ. CDR3 length: 17 residues. With V trimmed by 4 bases and J by 5 bases, 15 bases remained unmatched. Full variable domain (rest looked up from reference TRBV5-1 and TRBJ2-1): KAGVTQTPRYLIKTRGQQVTLSCSPISGHRSVSWYQQTPGQGLQFLFEYFSETQRNKGNFPGRFSGRQFSNSRSEMNVSTLELGDSALYLCASSPTRWGGTHNEQFFGPGTRLTVL.

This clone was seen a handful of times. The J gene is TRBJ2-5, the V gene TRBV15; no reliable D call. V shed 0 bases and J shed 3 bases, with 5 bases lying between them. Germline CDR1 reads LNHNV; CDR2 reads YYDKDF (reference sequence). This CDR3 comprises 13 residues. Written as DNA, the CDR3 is TGTGCCACCAGCAGAGATAGAGAAGAGACCCAGTACTTC. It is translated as CATSRDREETQYF.

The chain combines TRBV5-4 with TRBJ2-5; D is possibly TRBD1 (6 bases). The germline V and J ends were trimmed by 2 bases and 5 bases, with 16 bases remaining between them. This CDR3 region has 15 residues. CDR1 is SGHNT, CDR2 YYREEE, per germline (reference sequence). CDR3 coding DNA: TGTGCCAGCAGCTTTGCAAGTAGGGGGTTCGAGACCCAGTACTTC. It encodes CASSFASRGFETQYF.

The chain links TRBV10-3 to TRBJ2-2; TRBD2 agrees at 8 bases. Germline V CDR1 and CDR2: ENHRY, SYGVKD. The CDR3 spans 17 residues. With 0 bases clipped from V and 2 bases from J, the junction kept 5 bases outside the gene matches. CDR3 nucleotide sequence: TGTGCCATCAGTGAGTCAGGACTAGCCCTTAACACCGGGGAGCTGTTTTTT. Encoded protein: CAISESGLALNTGELFF.

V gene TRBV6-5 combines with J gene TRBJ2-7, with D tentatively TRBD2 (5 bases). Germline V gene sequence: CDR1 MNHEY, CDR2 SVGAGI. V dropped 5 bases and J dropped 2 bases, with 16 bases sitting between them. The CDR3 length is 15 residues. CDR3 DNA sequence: TGTGCCAGCAGTACCTCTATGGACGGGGCCTACGAGCAGTACTTC. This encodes CASSTSMDGAYEQYF.

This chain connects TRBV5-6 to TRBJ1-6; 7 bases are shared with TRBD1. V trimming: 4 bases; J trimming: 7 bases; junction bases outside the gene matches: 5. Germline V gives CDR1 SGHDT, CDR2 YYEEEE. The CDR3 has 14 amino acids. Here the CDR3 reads CASSPGQKNSPLHF. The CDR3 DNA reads TGTGCCAGCAGCCCGGGACAGAAAAATTCACCCCTCCACTTT. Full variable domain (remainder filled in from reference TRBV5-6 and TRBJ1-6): DAGVTQSPTHLIKTRGQQVTLRCSPKSGHDTVSWYQQALGQGPQFIFQYYEEEERQRGNFPDRFSGHQFPNYSSELNVNALLLGDSALYLCASSPGQKNSPLHFGNGTRLTVT.

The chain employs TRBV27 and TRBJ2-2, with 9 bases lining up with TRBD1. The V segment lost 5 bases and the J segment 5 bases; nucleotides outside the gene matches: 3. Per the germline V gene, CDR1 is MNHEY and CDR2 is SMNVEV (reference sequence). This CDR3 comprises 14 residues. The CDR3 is CASSPGTGTGELFF. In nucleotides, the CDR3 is TGTGCCAGCAGTCCCGGGACAGGGACCGGGGAGCTGTTTTTT.

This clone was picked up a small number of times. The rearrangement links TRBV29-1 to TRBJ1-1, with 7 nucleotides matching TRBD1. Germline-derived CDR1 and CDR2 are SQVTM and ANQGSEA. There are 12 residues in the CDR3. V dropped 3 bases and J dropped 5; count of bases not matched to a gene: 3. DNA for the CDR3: TGCAGCGTTGACAGGGGGGAAACTGAAGCTTTCTTT. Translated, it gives CSVDRGETEAFF.

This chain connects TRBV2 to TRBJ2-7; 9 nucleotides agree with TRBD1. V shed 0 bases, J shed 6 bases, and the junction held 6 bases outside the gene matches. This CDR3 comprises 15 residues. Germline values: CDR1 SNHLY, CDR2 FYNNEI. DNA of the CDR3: TGTGCCAGCAGTGAAGCGGGGACAGGGTATCGCGAGCAGTACTTC. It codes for CASSEAGTGYREQYF.

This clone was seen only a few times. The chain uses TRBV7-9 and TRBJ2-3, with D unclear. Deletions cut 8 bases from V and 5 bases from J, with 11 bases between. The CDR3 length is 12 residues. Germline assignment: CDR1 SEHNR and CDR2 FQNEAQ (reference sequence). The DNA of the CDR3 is TGTGCCAGCCGAGCTTCCCTAGATACGCAGTATTTT. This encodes CASRASLDTQYF.

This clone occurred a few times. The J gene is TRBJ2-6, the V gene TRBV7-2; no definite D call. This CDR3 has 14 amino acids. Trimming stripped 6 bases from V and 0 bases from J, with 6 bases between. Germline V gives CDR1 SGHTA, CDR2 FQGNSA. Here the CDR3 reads CASRRASGANVLTF. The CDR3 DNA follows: TGTGCCAGCAGGCGTGCCTCTGGGGCCAACGTCCTGACTTTC.

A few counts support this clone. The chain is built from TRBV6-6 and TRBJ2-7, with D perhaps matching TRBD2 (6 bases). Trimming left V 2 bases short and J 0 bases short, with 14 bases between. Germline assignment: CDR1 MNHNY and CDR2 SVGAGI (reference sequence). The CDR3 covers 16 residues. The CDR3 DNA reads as TGTGCCAGCAGTTACCGACTGGGGGGTCTCTCCTACGAGCAGTACTTC. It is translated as CASSYRLGGLSYEQYF.

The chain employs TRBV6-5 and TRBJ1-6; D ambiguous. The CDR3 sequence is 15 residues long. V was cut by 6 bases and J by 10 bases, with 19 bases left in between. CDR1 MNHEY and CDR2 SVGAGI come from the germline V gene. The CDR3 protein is CASRTGSVGKSPLHF. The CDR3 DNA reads TGTGCCAGCAGAACGGGGTCCGTGGGGAAGTCACCCCTCCACTTT.

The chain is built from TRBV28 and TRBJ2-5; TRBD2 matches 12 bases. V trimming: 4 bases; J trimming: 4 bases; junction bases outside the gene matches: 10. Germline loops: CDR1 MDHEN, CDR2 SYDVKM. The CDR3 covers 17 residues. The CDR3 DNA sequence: TGTGCCAGCAGTTCGAGACTAGCGGGGGTTTTCCGAGAGACCCAGTACTTC. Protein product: CASSSRLAGVFRETQYF.

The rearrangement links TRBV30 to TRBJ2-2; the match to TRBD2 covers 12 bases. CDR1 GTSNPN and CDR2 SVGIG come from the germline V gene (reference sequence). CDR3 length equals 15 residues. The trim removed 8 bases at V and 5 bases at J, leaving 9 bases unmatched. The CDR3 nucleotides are TGTGCCCGAAAACTAGCGGGGGGTCGTACCGGGGAGCTGTTTTTT. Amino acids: CARKLAGGRTGELFF. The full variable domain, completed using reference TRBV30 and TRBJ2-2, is SQTIHQWPATLVQPVGSPLSLECTVEGTSNPNLYWYRQAAGRGLQLLFYSVGIGQISSEVPQNLSASRPQDRQFILSSKKLLLSDSGFYLCARKLAGGRTGELFFGEGSRLTVL.

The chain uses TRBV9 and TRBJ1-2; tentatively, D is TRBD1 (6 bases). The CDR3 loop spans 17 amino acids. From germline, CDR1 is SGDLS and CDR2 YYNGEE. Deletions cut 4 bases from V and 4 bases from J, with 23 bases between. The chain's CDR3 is CASSPQQFRGPVYGYTF. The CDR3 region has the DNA TGTGCCAGCAGCCCCCAACAGTTCAGGGGTCCAGTCTATGGCTACACCTTC.

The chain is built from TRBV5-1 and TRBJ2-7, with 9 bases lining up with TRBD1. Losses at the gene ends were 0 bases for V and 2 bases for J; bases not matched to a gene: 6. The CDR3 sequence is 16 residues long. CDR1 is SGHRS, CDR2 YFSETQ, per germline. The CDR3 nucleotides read TGCGCCAGCAGCTTGGGTTTGCGGGACAGGGCCTACGAGCAGTACTTC. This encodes CASSLGLRDRAYEQYF.

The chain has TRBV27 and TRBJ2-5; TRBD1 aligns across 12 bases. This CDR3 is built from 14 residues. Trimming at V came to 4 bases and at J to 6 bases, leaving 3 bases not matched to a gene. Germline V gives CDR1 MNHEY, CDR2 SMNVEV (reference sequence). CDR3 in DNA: TGTGCCAGCAGTTGGGACAGGGGGCAGAAGACCCAGTACTTC. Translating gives CASSWDRGQKTQYF.

For the CDR3, the DNA is TGTGCCAGCACCAAACCTCCACTGAATGAAGCTTTCTTT. Residues: CASTKPPLNEAFF. The V and J genes are TRBV6-5 and TRBJ1-1; no definite D call. Looked up from germline, CDR1 is MNHEY and CDR2 is SVGAGI. The V and J ends lost 7 bases and 7 bases respectively, with 16 bases between them. CDR3 length equals 13 residues.

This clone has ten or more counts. The CDR3 nucleotides read TGTGCCATCAGTGAAAACGGGGATCAGCGAGATACGCAGTATTTT. This sequence encodes CAISENGDQRDTQYF. The V gene is TRBV10-3, the J gene TRBJ2-3, with D possibly matching TRBD2 (5 bases). Trimming left V 3 bases short and J 5 bases short, with 15 bases between. CDR1 and CDR2 from the germline V gene are ENHRY and SYGVKD. This CDR3 has 15 amino acids.

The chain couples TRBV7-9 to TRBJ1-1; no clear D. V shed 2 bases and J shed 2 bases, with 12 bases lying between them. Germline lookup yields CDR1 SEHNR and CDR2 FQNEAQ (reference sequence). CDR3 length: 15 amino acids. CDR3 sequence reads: CASSLTPRENTEAFF. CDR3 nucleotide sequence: TGTGCCAGCAGCTTAACTCCAAGAGAAAACACTGAAGCTTTCTTT.

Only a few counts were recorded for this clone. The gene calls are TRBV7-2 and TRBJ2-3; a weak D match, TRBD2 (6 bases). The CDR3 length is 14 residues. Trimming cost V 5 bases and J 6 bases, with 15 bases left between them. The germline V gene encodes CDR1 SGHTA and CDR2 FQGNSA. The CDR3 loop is CASSPAGPLDTQYF. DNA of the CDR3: TGTGCCAGCAGCCCCGCGGGGCCCCTCGATACGCAGTATTTT.

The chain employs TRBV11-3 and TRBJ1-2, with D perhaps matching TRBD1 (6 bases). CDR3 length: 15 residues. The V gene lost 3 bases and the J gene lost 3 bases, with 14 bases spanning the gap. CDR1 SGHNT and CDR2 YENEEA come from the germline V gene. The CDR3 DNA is TGTGCCAGCAGCTTCGGGGGGCGGTGGGACTATGGCTACACCTTC. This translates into CASSFGGRWDYGYTF.

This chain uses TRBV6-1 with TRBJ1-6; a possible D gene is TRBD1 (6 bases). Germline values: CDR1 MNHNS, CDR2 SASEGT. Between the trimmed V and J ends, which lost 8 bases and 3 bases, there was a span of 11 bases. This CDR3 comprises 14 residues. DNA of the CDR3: TGTGCCAGCTGGACAGCTTTCTATAATTCACCCCTCCACTTT. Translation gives CASWTAFYNSPLHF.

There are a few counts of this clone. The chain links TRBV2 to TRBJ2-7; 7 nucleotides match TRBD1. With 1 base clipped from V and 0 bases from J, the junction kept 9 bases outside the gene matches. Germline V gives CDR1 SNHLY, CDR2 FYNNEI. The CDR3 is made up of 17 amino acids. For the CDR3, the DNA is TGTGCCAGCAGTGAAGTGACCGGGACAGACTTCTCCTACGAGCAGTACTTC. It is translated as CASSEVTGTDFSYEQYF.

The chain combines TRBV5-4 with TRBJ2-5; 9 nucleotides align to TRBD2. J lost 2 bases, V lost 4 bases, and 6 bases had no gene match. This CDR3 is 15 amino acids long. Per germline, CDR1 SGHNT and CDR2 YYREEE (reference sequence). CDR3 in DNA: TGTGCCAGCAGCGTTAGCGGGGGAAAACAAGAGACCCAGTACTTC. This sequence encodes CASSVSGGKQETQYF.

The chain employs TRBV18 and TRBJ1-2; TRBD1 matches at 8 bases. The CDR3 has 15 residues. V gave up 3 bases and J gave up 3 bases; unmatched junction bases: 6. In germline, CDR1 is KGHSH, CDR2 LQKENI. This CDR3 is CASSPGDRPHYGYTF. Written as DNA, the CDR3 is TGTGCCAGCTCACCCGGGGACAGGCCTCACTATGGCTACACCTTC.

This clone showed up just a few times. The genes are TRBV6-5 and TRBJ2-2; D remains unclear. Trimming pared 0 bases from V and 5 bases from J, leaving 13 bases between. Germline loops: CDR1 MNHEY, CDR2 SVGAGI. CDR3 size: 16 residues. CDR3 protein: CASSYSPGLGTGELFF. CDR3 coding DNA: TGTGCCAGCAGTTACTCTCCAGGTCTTGGAACCGGGGAGCTGTTTTTT.

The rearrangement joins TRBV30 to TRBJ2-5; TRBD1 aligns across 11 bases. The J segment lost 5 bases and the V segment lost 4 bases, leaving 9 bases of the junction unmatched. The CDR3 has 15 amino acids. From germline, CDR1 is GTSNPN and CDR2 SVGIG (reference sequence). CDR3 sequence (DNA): TGTGCCTGGACCCCTTGGGGACAGGGGGGGGAGACCCAGTACTTC. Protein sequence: CAWTPWGQGGETQYF.

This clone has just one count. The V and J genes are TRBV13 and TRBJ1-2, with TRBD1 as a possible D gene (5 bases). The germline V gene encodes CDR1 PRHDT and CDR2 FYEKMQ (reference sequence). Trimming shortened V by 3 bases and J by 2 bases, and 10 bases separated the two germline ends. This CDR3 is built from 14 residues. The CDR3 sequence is CASSFAGGNYGYTF. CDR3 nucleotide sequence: TGTGCCAGCAGCTTCGCCGGGGGGAACTATGGCTACACCTTC.

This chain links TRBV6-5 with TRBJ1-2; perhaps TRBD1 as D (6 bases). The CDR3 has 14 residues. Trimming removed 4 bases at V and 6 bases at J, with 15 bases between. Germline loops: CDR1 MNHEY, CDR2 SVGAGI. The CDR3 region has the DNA TGTGCCAGCAGTTGGCAACAGGGTATCGATGGCTACACCTTC. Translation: CASSWQQGIDGYTF.